Listed here is a single T cell receptor beta chain. Its specificity is not known. This sample was included in a study of regulatory T cells in long-lasting Graves disease. Assembly of TCR beta libraries relied on iRepertoire HTBI primers together with Arm-PCR of CDR3 regions. TCRdb ran MiXCR on the multiplex PCR reads and lists one entry per CDR3 protein. The profile shows roughly 500,000 distinct CDR3 sequences, less than 25% of them singletons. This CDR3 has 14 residues. Trimming removed 6 bases from V and 4 bases from J, with 15 bases in between. The germline CDR1 and CDR2 sequences are DFQATT and SNEGSKA (reference sequence). Whole-study findings and limits: TCR diversity was lower in persistent than newly diagnosed Graves' disease. Persistent disease preferred TRBV28, TRBJ1-2 and TRBJ2-5; new disease, TRBV20-1 and TRBJ2-1. Thyroid tissue went unstudied; only peripheral blood was examined.

Time point specified: persistent/refractory GD, antithyroid drugs over 5 years with positive TRAb. After RNA was extracted from PBMCs, the TCR library was made from it. The chain uses TRBV20-1 and TRBJ2-2, with D uncertain. This TCR derives from a female donor with Graves disease. The specimen was peripheral blood mononuclear cells (PBMCs), collected when the disease was refractory, from a patient treated with antithyroid drugs. The CDR3 protein is CSAPRQVGTGELFF. The CDR3 region has the DNA TGCAGTGCCCCTAGGCAGGTCGGCACCGGGGAGCTGTTTTTT.